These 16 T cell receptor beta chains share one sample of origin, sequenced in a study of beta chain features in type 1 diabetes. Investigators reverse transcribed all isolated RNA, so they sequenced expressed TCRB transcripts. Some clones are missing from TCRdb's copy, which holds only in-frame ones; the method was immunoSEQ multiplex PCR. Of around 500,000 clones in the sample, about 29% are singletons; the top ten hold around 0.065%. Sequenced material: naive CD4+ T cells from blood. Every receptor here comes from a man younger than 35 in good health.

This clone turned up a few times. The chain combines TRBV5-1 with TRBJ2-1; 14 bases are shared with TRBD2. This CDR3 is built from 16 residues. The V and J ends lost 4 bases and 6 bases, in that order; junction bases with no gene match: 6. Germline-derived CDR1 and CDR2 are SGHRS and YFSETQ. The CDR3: CASSTGTSGSSNEQFF. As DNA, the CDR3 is TGCGCCAGCAGCACCGGGACTAGCGGGAGCTCCAATGAGCAGTTCTTC.

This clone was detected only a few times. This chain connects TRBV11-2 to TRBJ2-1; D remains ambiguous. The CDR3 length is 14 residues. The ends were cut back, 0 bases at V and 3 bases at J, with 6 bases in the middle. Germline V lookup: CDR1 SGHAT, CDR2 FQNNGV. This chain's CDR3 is CASSLDILYNEQFF. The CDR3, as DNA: TGTGCCAGCAGCTTAGATATCCTCTACAATGAGCAGTTCTTC. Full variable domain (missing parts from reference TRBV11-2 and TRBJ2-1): EAGVAQSPRYKIIEKRQSVAFWCNPISGHATLYWYQQILGQGPKLLIQFQNNGVVDDSQLPKDRFSAERLKGVDSTLKIQPAKLEDSAVYLCASSLDILYNEQFFGPGTRLTVL.

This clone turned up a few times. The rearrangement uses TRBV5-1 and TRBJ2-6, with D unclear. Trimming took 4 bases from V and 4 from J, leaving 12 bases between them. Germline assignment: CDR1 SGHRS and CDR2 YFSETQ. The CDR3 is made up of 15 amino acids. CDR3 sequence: CASSPTPGGANVLTF. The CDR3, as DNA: TGCGCCAGCAGCCCGACTCCCGGCGGGGCCAACGTCCTGACTTTC.

The CDR3 sequence is CASAQGWAYEQYF. The CDR3 nucleotides are TGTGCCAGCGCACAGGGATGGGCCTACGAGCAGTACTTC. The chain employs TRBV25-1 and TRBJ2-7, with D maybe TRBD1 (6 bases). The ends were cut back, 8 bases at V and 2 bases at J, with 13 bases in the middle. Germline V lookup: CDR1 MGHDK, CDR2 SYGVNS. This CDR3 region has 13 residues.

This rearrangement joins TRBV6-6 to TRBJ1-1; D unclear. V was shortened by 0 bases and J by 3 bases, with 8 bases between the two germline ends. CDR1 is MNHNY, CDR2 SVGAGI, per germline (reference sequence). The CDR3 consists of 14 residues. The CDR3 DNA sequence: TGTGCCAGCAGTTACTCGTACGGGGACACTGAAGCTTTCTTT. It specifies CASSYSYGDTEAFF.

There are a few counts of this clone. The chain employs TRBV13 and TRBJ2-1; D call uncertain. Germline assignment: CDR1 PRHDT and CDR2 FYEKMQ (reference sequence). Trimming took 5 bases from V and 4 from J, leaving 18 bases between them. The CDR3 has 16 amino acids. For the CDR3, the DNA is TGTGCCAGCAGCGTCCAGGTGGCAGCTAAATACAATGAGCAGTTCTTC. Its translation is CASSVQVAAKYNEQFF. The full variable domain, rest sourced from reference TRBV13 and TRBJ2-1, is AAGVIQSPRHLIKEKRETATLKCYPIPRHDTVYWYQQGPGQDPQFLISFYEKMQSDKGSIPDRFSAQQFSDYHSELNMSSLELGDSALYFCASSVQVAAKYNEQFFGPGTRLTVL.

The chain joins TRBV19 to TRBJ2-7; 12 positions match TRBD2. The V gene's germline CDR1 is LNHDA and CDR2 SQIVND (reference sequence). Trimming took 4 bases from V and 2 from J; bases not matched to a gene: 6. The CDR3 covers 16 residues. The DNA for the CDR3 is TGTGCCAGTAGTAGGCGACTAGCGGGGGCCGCCTACGAGCAGTACTTC. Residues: CASSRRLAGAAYEQYF.

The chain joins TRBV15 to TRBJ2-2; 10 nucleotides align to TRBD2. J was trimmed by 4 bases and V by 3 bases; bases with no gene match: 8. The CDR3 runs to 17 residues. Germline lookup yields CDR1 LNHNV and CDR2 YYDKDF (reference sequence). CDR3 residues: CATSSRSGTSATGELFF. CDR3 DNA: TGTGCCACCAGCAGTCGATCCGGGACTAGCGCCACCGGGGAGCTGTTTTTT.

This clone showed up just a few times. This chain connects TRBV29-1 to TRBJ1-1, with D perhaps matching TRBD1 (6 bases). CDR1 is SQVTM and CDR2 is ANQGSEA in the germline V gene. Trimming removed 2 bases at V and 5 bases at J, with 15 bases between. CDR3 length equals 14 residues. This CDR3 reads CSVEKGGLRTEAFF. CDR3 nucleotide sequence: TGCAGCGTTGAAAAGGGGGGTCTCAGGACTGAAGCTTTCTTT.

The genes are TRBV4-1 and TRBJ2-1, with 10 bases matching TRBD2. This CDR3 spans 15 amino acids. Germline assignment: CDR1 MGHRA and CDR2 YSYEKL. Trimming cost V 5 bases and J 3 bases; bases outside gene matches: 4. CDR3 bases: TGCGCCAGCAGCGGTAGCGGGAGGAACTACAATGAGCAGTTCTTC. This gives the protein CASSGSGRNYNEQFF.

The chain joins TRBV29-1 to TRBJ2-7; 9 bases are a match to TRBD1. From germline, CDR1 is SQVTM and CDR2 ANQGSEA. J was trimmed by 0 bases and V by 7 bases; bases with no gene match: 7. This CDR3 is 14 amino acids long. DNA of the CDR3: TGCAGCGCCCGCCGGGACAGGGCCTCCTACGAGCAGTACTTC. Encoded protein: CSARRDRASYEQYF.

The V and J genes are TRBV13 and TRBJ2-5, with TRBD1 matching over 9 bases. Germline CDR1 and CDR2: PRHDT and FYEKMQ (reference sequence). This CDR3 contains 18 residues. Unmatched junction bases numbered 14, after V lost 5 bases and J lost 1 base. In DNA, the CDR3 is TGTGCCAGCAGCCAAGGGACAGGGCTTGGATGGGGCCAAGAGACCCAGTACTTC. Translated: CASSQGTGLGWGQETQYF. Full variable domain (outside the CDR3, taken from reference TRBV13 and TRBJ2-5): AAGVIQSPRHLIKEKRETATLKCYPIPRHDTVYWYQQGPGQDPQFLISFYEKMQSDKGSIPDRFSAQQFSDYHSELNMSSLELGDSALYFCASSQGTGLGWGQETQYFGPGTRLLVL.

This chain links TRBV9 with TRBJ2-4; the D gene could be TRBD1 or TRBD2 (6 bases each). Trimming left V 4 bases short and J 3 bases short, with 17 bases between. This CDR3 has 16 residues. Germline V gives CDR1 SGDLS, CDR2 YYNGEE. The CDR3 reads CASSPSGGLGKNIQYF. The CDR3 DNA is TGTGCCAGCAGCCCCTCCGGGGGCCTTGGCAAAAACATTCAGTACTTC.

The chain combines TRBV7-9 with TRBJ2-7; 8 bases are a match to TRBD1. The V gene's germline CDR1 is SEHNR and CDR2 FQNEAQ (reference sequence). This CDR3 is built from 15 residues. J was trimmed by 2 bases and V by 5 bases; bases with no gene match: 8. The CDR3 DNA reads TGTGCCAGCAGCCAGGACAGGGTAATCGCCTACGAGCAGTACTTC. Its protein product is CASSQDRVIAYEQYF. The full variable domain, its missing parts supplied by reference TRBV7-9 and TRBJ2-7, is DTGVSQNPRHKITKRGQNVTFRCDPISEHNRLYWYRQTLGQGPEFLTYFQNEAQLEKSRLLSDRFSAERPKGSFSTLEIQRTEQGDSAMYLCASSQDRVIAYEQYFGPGTRLTVT.

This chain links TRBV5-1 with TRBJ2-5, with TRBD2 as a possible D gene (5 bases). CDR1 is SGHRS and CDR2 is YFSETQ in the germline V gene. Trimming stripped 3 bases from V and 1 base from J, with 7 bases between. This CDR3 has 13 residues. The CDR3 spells CASSSGIQETQYF. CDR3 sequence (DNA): TGCGCCAGCAGCTCGGGGATCCAAGAGACCCAGTACTTC. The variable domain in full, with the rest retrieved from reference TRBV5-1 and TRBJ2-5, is KAGVTQTPRYLIKTRGQQVTLSCSPISGHRSVSWYQQTPGQGLQFLFEYFSETQRNKGNFPGRFSGRQFSNSRSEMNVSTLELGDSALYLCASSSGIQETQYFGPGTRLLVL.

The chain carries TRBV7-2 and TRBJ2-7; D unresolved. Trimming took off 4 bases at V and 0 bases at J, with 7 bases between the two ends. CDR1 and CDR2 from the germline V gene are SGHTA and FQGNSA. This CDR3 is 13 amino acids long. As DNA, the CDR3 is TGTGCCAGCAGCTCAAGTAGCTCCTACGAGCAGTACTTC. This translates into CASSSSSSYEQYF.